Shown below are 30 T cell receptor beta chains from a single sample sequenced in a study of PD-L1 blockade in urothelial cancer. Clones were read by immunoSEQ multiplex PCR, and TCRdb kept only the in-frame ones, dropping some. The data show about 72,000 clones, approximately 83% seen once. The time point: pretreatment peripheral blood. The sequencing used PBMCs, collected around atezolizumab (anti-PD-L1) treatment. These receptor sequences come from a man between 60 and 70 years old with urothelial cancer.

Here the CDR3 reads CASSYSRDPYGYTF. Here the CDR3 DNA reads TGTGCCAGCAGTTACTCGCGGGATCCCTATGGCTACACCTTC. V is TRBV6-6 and J is TRBJ1-2; D ambiguous. The CDR3 spans 14 residues. The V end lost 0 bases, the J end lost 4 bases, and 9 bases lay between the germline ends. Germline CDR1 and CDR2: MNHNY and SVGAGI (reference sequence).

The chain couples TRBV18 to TRBJ2-7, with D perhaps TRBD2 (6 bases). The CDR3 extends over 14 amino acids. Trimming cost V 6 bases and J 1 base, with 13 bases left between them. Looked up from germline, CDR1 is KGHSH and CDR2 is LQKENI. CDR3 nucleotide sequence: TGTGCCAGCTCCCCGGGAGTACAGTCCTACGAGCAGTACTTC. This encodes CASSPGVQSYEQYF.

This chain uses TRBV7-6 with TRBJ1-6, with D maybe TRBD1 (6 bases). V lost 4 bases and J lost 13, with 14 bases in between. CDR1 and CDR2 from the germline V gene are SGHVS and FNYEAQ. This CDR3 region has 13 residues. The CDR3 spells CASSSTGQKPLHF. The CDR3 coding sequence is TGTGCCAGCAGCTCAACAGGGCAAAAGCCCCTCCACTTT.

This chain links TRBV10-1 with TRBJ2-5, with D unclear. CDR1 WNHNN and CDR2 SYGVQD come from the germline V gene (reference sequence). V was shortened by 3 bases and J by 5 bases, with 10 bases between the two germline ends. The CDR3 loop spans 13 amino acids. DNA of the CDR3: TGCGCCAGCAGTGACACCGGTCGGGAGACCCAGTACTTC. Its protein is CASSDTGRETQYF.

V gene TRBV15 combines with J gene TRBJ1-2, with D possibly being TRBD1 (5 bases). This CDR3 region has 13 residues. The V end was cut by 3 bases, the J end by 5 bases, with 10 bases between. From germline, CDR1 is LNHNV and CDR2 YYDKDF (reference sequence). CDR3 coding DNA: TGTGCCACCAGCAGGGCTGCAGGGTATGGCTACACCTTC. It encodes CATSRAAGYGYTF.

This chain connects TRBV11-1 to TRBJ1-6, with 8 bases aligning to TRBD1. The CDR3 extends over 15 amino acids. J was trimmed by 8 bases and V by 5 bases; bases with no gene match: 8. Germline CDR1 SGHAT, CDR2 FQDESV (reference sequence). The CDR3 DNA follows: TGTGCCAGCAGCCACGGACAGGGTGGTTATTCACCCCTCCACTTT. It codes for CASSHGQGGYSPLHF.

The chain carries TRBV6-1 and TRBJ1-2; D gene ambiguous. With 2 bases removed from V and 2 bases from J, the gap between germline ends came to 15 bases. Germline V gene data show CDR1 as MNHNS and CDR2 as SASEGT. This CDR3 is built from 16 residues. CDR3 in amino acids: CASSEHGGPVNYGYTF. The CDR3 region has the DNA TGTGCCAGCAGTGAACACGGAGGACCGGTCAACTATGGCTACACCTTC.

The V gene is TRBV5-5, the J gene TRBJ1-1; TRBD1 matches 8 bases. The CDR3 is made up of 18 amino acids. Germline loops: CDR1 SGHKS, CDR2 YYEKEE (reference sequence). V was clipped by 0 bases and J by 0 bases; unmatched bases: 10. CDR3 nucleotides: TGTGCCAGCAGCTTGGTGGCCAGGGGGCTCGGCGTGAACACTGAAGCTTTCTTT. Translated, it gives CASSLVARGLGVNTEAFF.

The rearrangement links TRBV2 to TRBJ2-1, with D possibly TRBD1 on 6 matching bases. This CDR3 region has 13 residues. V was pared by 9 bases and J by 4 bases, with 13 bases between. CDR1 and CDR2 (germline): SNHLY, FYNNEI. The CDR3 spells CARRRDTYNEQFF. In nucleotides, the CDR3 is TGTGCCAGGCGCAGGGACACTTACAATGAGCAGTTCTTC.

The V and J genes are TRBV7-6 and TRBJ2-3; 10 bases fit TRBD1. The length of the CDR3 is 15 residues. The germline gives CDR1 SGHVS, CDR2 FNYEAQ. Losses at the gene ends were 4 bases for V and 2 bases for J; bases not matched to a gene: 3. The CDR3 region has the DNA TGTGCCAGCAGCTGGGACAGGGGCTCCACAGATACGCAGTATTTT. Its protein product is CASSWDRGSTDTQYF.

This clone was detected once. This rearrangement joins TRBV5-1 to TRBJ2-2; TRBD1 matches 11 bases. In germline, CDR1 is SGHRS, CDR2 YFSETQ. This CDR3 comprises 14 residues. V shed 4 bases, J shed 7 bases, and the junction held 3 bases outside the gene matches. DNA for the CDR3: TGCGCCAGCAGCGCGGGACAGGGGGTCGGGGAGCTGTTTTTT. It encodes CASSAGQGVGELFF.

The J gene is TRBJ1-2, the V gene TRBV28; D not certain. Germline CDR1 is MDHEN and CDR2 is SYDVKM. The CDR3 is 13 residues long. Trimming took 2 bases from V and 3 from J, leaving 7 bases between them. CDR3 amino acids: CASSLALDYGYTF. The CDR3 DNA reads TGTGCCAGCAGTTTAGCCTTAGACTATGGCTACACCTTC.

The chain has TRBV5-5 and TRBJ1-6; possibly TRBD1 for D (6 bases). This CDR3 comprises 14 residues. Germline CDR1 reads SGHKS; CDR2 reads YYEKEE (reference sequence). V dropped 3 bases and J dropped 5 bases, with 9 bases sitting between them. The CDR3 reads CASSWDTNNSPLHF. CDR3 coding DNA: TGTGCCAGCAGCTGGGACACAAATAATTCACCCCTCCACTTT.

The gene calls are TRBV15 and TRBJ2-6; D perhaps matches TRBD1 (6 bases). The CDR3 covers 13 residues. Deletions cut 9 bases from V and 3 bases from J, with 9 bases between. The germline V gene has CDR1 LNHNV and CDR2 YYDKDF (reference sequence). The CDR3, as DNA: TGTGCCACAAGGGGACATGGGGCCAACGTCCTGACTTTC. It encodes CATRGHGANVLTF.

The chain carries TRBV6-1 and TRBJ2-7; 7 bases are a match to TRBD2. V lost 8 bases and J lost 4; bases outside the gene matches: 11. Germline CDR1 reads MNHNS; CDR2 reads SASEGT. This CDR3 is built from 14 residues. Here the CDR3 DNA reads TGTGCCAGCCACGGCCAGGGACTAATTTACGAGCAGTACTTC. It yields the protein CASHGQGLIYEQYF.

This chain links TRBV27 with TRBJ2-1; 9 positions agree with TRBD1. V dropped 5 bases and J dropped 4; count of bases not matched to a gene: 9. This CDR3 comprises 16 residues. Looked up from germline, CDR1 is MNHEY and CDR2 is SMNVEV (reference sequence). For the CDR3, the DNA is TGTGCCAGCAGTCTAAGGGTGGGACAGGGATACAATGAGCAGTTCTTC. This gives the protein CASSLRVGQGYNEQFF.

J is TRBJ2-5 and V is TRBV4-1; TRBD2 aligns across 11 bases. With V trimmed by 3 bases and J by 3 bases, 3 bases remained unmatched. This CDR3 is 15 amino acids long. Germline values: CDR1 MGHRA, CDR2 YSYEKL. CDR3 in amino acids: CASSHTGLAEETQYF. The CDR3 nucleotides are TGCGCCAGCAGCCACACGGGACTAGCGGAAGAGACCCAGTACTTC.

The V and J genes are TRBV2 and TRBJ1-4; D gene ambiguous. The CDR3 runs 12 residues. The germline gives CDR1 SNHLY, CDR2 FYNNEI. Trimming shortened V by 6 bases and J by 7 bases, and 9 bases separated the two germline ends. The CDR3 protein is CASRLGSEKLFF. In DNA, the CDR3 is TGTGCCAGCAGGTTAGGGAGTGAAAAACTGTTTTTT. Drawing the rest from reference TRBV2 and TRBJ1-4, the complete variable domain is EPEVTQTPSHQVTQMGQEVILRCVPISNHLYFYWYRQILGQKVEFLVSFYNNEISEKSEIFDDQFSVERPDGSNFTLKIRSTKLEDSAMYFCASRLGSEKLFFGSGTQLSVL.

This clone is a singleton in its sample. The chain uses TRBV5-1 and TRBJ1-1; 7 bases agree with TRBD1. The CDR3 covers 15 residues. Per the germline V gene, CDR1 is SGHRS and CDR2 is YFSETQ. The V gene end was trimmed by 5 bases and the J gene end by 8 bases; junction bases not matched to a gene: 15. For the CDR3, the DNA is TGCGCCAGCAGATCCTCCCGGGACAGAACTATGGAAGCTTTCTTT. It encodes CASRSSRDRTMEAFF. The full variable domain, completed using reference TRBV5-1 and TRBJ1-1, is KAGVTQTPRYLIKTRGQQVTLSCSPISGHRSVSWYQQTPGQGLQFLFEYFSETQRNKGNFPGRFSGRQFSNSRSEMNVSTLELGDSALYLCASRSSRDRTMEAFFGQGTRLTVV.

This chain joins TRBV13 and TRBJ1-6; 10 nucleotides line up with TRBD1. Germline lookup yields CDR1 PRHDT and CDR2 FYEKMQ (reference sequence). The trim removed 0 bases at V and 8 bases at J, leaving 10 bases unmatched. This CDR3 region has 18 residues. CDR3 DNA: TGTGCCAGCAGCTTAGGCAGACAGGGGGCGCAGCTCGATTCACCCCTCCACTTT. It encodes CASSLGRQGAQLDSPLHF. The full variable domain, with the rest looked up from reference TRBV13 and TRBJ1-6, is AAGVIQSPRHLIKEKRETATLKCYPIPRHDTVYWYQQGPGQDPQFLISFYEKMQSDKGSIPDRFSAQQFSDYHSELNMSSLELGDSALYFCASSLGRQGAQLDSPLHFGNGTRLTVT.

The chain uses TRBV7-8 and TRBJ2-2; 10 bases map to TRBD2. The CDR3 is made up of 16 amino acids. Germline V gives CDR1 SGHVS, CDR2 FQNEAQ. The trim removed 4 bases at V and 0 bases at J, leaving 2 bases unmatched. CDR3 nucleotide sequence: TGTGCCAGCAGCTATGGACTAGCGGCGAACACCGGGGAGCTGTTTTTT. Translating gives CASSYGLAANTGELFF.

This chain uses TRBV12-5 with TRBJ1-5, with TRBD1 matching 7 bases. Germline V lookup: CDR1 LGHNT, CDR2 FRNRAP. The junction had 9 bases not matched to a gene; V was cut back by 2 bases and J by 2 bases. This CDR3 is 17 amino acids long. The chain's CDR3 is CASGLTYDRARNQPQHF. The CDR3 DNA is TGTGCTAGTGGTTTGACCTACGACAGGGCCCGCAATCAGCCCCAGCATTTT.

V and J are TRBV7-9 and TRBJ2-1, with D possibly matching TRBD2 (5 bases). This CDR3 comprises 13 residues. V lost 7 bases, J lost 1 base, and 8 bases lay in between. Germline V gene data show CDR1 as SEHNR and CDR2 as FQNEAQ (reference sequence). CDR3 nucleotide sequence: TGTGCCAGCATATCGGGATCCTACAATGAGCAGTTCTTC. Translating it yields CASISGSYNEQFF.

CDR3 region: CAISEGQGMFQPQHF. CDR3 bases: TGTGCCATCAGTGAGGGACAGGGAATGTTTCAGCCCCAGCATTTT. The rearrangement links TRBV10-3 to TRBJ1-5, with 8 positions matching TRBD1. The germline V gene has CDR1 ENHRY and CDR2 SYGVKD. The J segment lost 6 bases and the V segment lost 2 bases, leaving 6 bases of the junction unmatched. The CDR3 extends over 15 amino acids.

In its sample, this clone was seen a few times. The rearrangement joins TRBV13 to TRBJ2-5, with 8 bases lining up with TRBD2. This CDR3 comprises 11 residues. J lost 10 bases, V lost 5 bases, and 3 bases had no gene match. Germline-derived CDR1 and CDR2 are PRHDT and FYEKMQ (reference sequence). Written as DNA, the CDR3 is TGTGCCAGCAGCCTAGCGGGTGACCAGTACTTC. Protein sequence: CASSLAGDQYF.

The rearrangement links TRBV2 to TRBJ2-7; 7 bases line up with TRBD1. V shed 2 bases and J 0 bases; nucleotides not matched to a gene: 1. Germline-derived CDR1 and CDR2 are SNHLY and FYNNEI. The CDR3 is made up of 14 amino acids. The DNA for the CDR3 is TGTGCCAGCAGTGAACGGGACAGCTCCTACGAGCAGTACTTC. Translated, it gives CASSERDSSYEQYF.

Note on this clone: Other DNA sequences within the sample encode an identical CDR3. This chain joins TRBV6-6 and TRBJ2-7; 8 bases match TRBD2. Trimming removed 5 bases from V and 1 base from J; junction bases left unmatched: 10. In germline, CDR1 is MNHNY, CDR2 SVGAGI (reference sequence). The CDR3 has 16 residues. The CDR3 protein is CASSRGGASGSYEQYF. The CDR3 nucleotides are TGTGCCAGCAGTCGAGGGGGGGCTAGCGGGTCCTACGAGCAGTACTTC.

In this sample, this clone turned up once. The V and J genes are TRBV9 and TRBJ1-4; D is ambiguous. CDR3 size: 15 residues. Germline V gene sequence: CDR1 SGDLS, CDR2 YYNGEE. V lost 4 bases and J 3 bases, leaving 13 bases between the germline ends. CDR3 DNA: TGTGCCAGCAGCCCCCAAGCTTATGCTAATGAAAAACTGTTTTTT. As protein: CASSPQAYANEKLFF.

V is TRBV7-6 and J is TRBJ2-5; D is unresolved. V lost 4 bases, J lost 0 bases, and 3 bases lay in between. Germline V gene sequence: CDR1 SGHVS, CDR2 FNYEAQ. This CDR3 is 12 amino acids long. The CDR3 DNA is TGTGCCAGCAGCTCGTACCAAGAGACCCAGTACTTC. It is translated as CASSSYQETQYF.

The table lists this clone with a count of one. The V and J genes are TRBV5-6 and TRBJ1-6, with D hard to call. Trimming stripped 2 bases from V and 4 bases from J, with 7 bases between. The CDR3 contains 14 residues. The germline V gene encodes CDR1 SGHDT and CDR2 YYEEEE. The chain's CDR3 is CASSFEGYNSPLHF. Here the CDR3 DNA reads TGTGCCAGCAGCTTCGAGGGTTATAATTCACCCCTCCACTTT.